The present TCR beta chain was sequenced within a study of blood T cell repertoires in COVID-19. Study overall: Researchers got acute and convalescent COVID-19 samples from the United States, Italy and Spain. PBMCs, B-cell-depleted T cells, or T cells were the source of the cDNA or gDNA that made up the material.

Per the original data handling: From reference gene primer amplification, estimates of nucleated cell counts were derived. Clones were read by immunoSEQ multiplex PCR, and TCRdb kept only the in-frame ones, dropping some. V and J calls and clone size come straight from that table; D and trimming were deduced from the DNA. The sample has around 200,000 clones; less than 90% are singletons. With 4 bases removed from V and 2 bases from J, the gap between germline ends came to 12 bases. CDR1 is SGHAT, CDR2 FQNNGV, per germline. CDR3 length equals 14 residues. The chain joins TRBV11-2 to TRBJ2-7, with D perhaps matching TRBD1 (5 bases). The TCR originated in a man aged 40-49 years with active or convalescent COVID-19. Sequencing was carried out using peripheral blood. The CDR3 coding sequence is TGTGCCAGCAGCTCAACCGACAGCCCCTACGAGCAGTACTTC. It translates to CASSSTDSPYEQYF. Drawing the rest from reference TRBV11-2 and TRBJ2-7, the complete variable domain is EAGVAQSPRYKIIEKRQSVAFWCNPISGHATLYWYQQILGQGPKLLIQFQNNGVVDDSQLPKDRFSAERLKGVDSTLKIQPAKLEDSAVYLCASSSTDSPYEQYFGPGTRLTVT.